This T cell receptor (beta chain) was captured by sequencing in a study of T cell changes during pregnancy in multiple sclerosis. Profiled with immunoSEQ multiplex PCR; TCRdb holds only in-frame clones, not every one. The sample has roughly 32,000 clones; about nine tenths are singletons. Germline values: CDR1 SGHDN, CDR2 FVKESK. V was trimmed by 1 base and J by 6 bases, leaving 13 bases between them. There are 14 residues in the CDR3. The sequence was obtained from a female donor in good health, enrolled as a control in a pregnancy study. This sample comprised CD8+ T cells from peripheral blood mononuclear cells, obtained in the second trimester of pregnancy. V usage is TRBV14 and J usage is TRBJ2-7; possible D gene TRBD2, 6 bases. CDR3 DNA: TGTGCCAGCAGCCAAGGGGAGGCCTGGAGCGAGCAGTACTTC. Translation: CASSQGEAWSEQYF. Combining the CDR3 with reference TRBV14 and TRBJ2-7 gives the whole variable domain EAGVTQFPSHSVIEKGQTVTLRCDPISGHDNLYWYRRVMGKEIKFLLHFVKESKQDESGMPNNRFLAERTGGTYSTLKVQPAELEDSGVYFCASSQGEAWSEQYFGPGTRLTVT.